The TCR beta chain described here comes from a study of shared clonotypes between healthy human individuals. Study overall: Each donor contributed plates that comprised three CD4 naive, three CD4 memory, two CD8 naive and one CD8 memory.

This CDR3 is built from 14 residues. V was clipped by 4 bases and J by 11 bases, with 21 bases between them. Germline-derived CDR1 and CDR2 are SGHRS and YFSETQ. Within Nashville, Tennessee resided all donors, each a Caucasian adult. It was across several immunoSEQ plates that each subset's genomic DNA was evenly split. On sorted subsets, replicate PCRs used 150 to 250 ng DNA, or about 30,000 T cell genomes. Only in-frame clones appear in the TCRdb table, and some are missing; sequencing was by immunoSEQ multiplex PCR. The repertoire holds around 700,000 clones, roughly 70% seen once, with 1.7% in the top ten.

The sequencing sample was made of memory CD4+ T cells sorted from blood. The subset here: CD45RA-negative fraction. This TCR derives from a woman under 40 in good health. The V gene is TRBV5-1, the J gene TRBJ2-5; D possibly uses TRBD1 or TRBD2 (5 bases each). The CDR3 bases are TGCGCCAGCAGCACCGGGACCGCCGGGATGGAGCAGTACTTC. This codes for CASSTGTAGMEQYF.